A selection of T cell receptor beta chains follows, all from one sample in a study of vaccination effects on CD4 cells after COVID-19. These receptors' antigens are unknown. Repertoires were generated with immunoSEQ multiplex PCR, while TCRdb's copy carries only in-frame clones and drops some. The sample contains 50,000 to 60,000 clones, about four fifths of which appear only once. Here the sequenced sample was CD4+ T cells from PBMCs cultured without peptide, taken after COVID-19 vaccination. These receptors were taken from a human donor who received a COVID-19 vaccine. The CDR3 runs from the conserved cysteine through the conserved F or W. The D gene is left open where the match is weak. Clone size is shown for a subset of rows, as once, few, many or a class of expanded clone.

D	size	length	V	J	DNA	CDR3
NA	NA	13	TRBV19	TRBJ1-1	TGTGCCACGAGTGGGGGGTCGAGCACTGAAGCTTTCTTT	CATSGGSSTEAFF
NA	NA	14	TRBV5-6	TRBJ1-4	TGTGCCAGCAGCTTGGGGACCCTTAATGAAAAACTGTTTTTT	CASSLGTLNEKLFF
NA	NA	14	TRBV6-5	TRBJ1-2	TGTGCCAGCAGAAACACAGGGAGGGACTATGGCTACACCTTC	CASRNTGRDYGYTF
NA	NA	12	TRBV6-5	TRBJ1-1	TGTGCCAGCAGTTACTCTGGGGGGGGAGCTTTCTTT	CASSYSGGGAFF
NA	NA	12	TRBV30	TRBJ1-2	TGTGCCTGGAGTGTGTCAGGGCTTGGCTACACCTTC	CAWSVSGLGYTF
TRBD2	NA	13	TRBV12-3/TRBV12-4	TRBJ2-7	TGTGCCAGTACAGCGGGAACCACCTACGAGCAGTACTTC	CASTAGTTYEQYF
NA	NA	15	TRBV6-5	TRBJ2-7	TGTGCCAGCATAGGGGGGGCCCTAATATCCAACGAGCAGTACTTC	CASIGGALISNEQYF
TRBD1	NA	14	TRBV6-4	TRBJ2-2	TGTGCCAGCAGTTTAACAGGGGGCACCGGGGAGCTGTTTTTT	CASSLTGGTGELFF
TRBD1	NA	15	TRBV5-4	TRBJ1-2	TGTGCCAGCAGCTTGGAGGGGACAGCTAACTATGGCTACACCTTC	CASSLEGTANYGYTF
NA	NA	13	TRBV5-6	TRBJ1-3	TGTGCCAGCAGCTTGGCCCCCCAGGGTACCATATATTTT	CASSLAPQGTIYF
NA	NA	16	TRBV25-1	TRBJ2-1	TGTGCCAGCAGTGAGGCCCGACGGTCCCTTCGCAATGAGCAGTTCTTC	CASSEARRSLRNEQFF
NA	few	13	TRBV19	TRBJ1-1	TGTGCCAGTAGTATAGACCGGGCAGGGGAAGCTTTCTTT	CASSIDRAGEAFF
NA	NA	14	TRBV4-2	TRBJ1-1	TGTGCCAGCAGCCAAGGACAGAGCAACACTGAAGCTTTCTTT	CASSQGQSNTEAFF
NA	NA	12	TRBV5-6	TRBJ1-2	TGTGCCAGCAGGGCGGACAGCTATGGCTACACCTTC	CASRADSYGYTF
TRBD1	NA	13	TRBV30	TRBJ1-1	TGTGCCTGGAACGGACAGGGGAACACTGAAGCTTTCTTT	CAWNGQGNTEAFF
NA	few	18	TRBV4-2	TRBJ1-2	TGTGCCAGCAGCCAAGATCCTCGCCCCTTGGGCAACAACTATGGCTACACCTTC	CASSQDPRPLGNNYGYTF
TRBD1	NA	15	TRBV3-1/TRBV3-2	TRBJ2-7	TGTGCCAGCAGCCAAGATCAGGGGGCAAAGACTAAGCAGTACTTC	CASSQDQGAKTKQYF
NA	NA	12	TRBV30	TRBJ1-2	TGTGCCTGGAGTGCGGGGAACTATGGCTACACCTTC	CAWSAGNYGYTF
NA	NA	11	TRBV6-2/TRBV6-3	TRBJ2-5	TGTGCCAGCAGCCCAATAGGGACCCAGTACTTC	CASSPIGTQYF
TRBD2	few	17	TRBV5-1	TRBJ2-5	TGCGCCAGCAGTACAAAGCGGGGGGGCCTGGGACAAGAGACCCAGTACTTC	CASSTKRGGLGQETQYF
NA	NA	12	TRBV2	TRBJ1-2	TGTGCCAGCAGTGGTTCTAACTATGGCTACACCTTC	CASSGSNYGYTF
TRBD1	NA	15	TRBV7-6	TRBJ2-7	TGTGCCAGCAGCCTGTCGACAGGGGCAGCCTACGAGCAGTACTTC	CASSLSTGAAYEQYF
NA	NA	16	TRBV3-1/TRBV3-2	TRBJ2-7	TGTGCCAGCAGCCAAGATCTGGTAAGGAGCTCCTACGAGCAGTACTTC	CASSQDLVRSSYEQYF
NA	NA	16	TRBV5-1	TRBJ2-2	TGCGCCAGCACTTCAGCCCCCCCGGGGCACACCGGGGAGCTGTTTTTT	CASTSAPPGHTGELFF
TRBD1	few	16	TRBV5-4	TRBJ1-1	TGTGCCAGCAGCGTAGCTGCAGGGGGCAGAGGCACTGAAGCTTTCTTT	CASSVAAGGRGTEAFF
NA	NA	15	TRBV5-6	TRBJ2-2	TGTGCCAGCAGCTTGGGGGGAACGAACACCGGGGAGCTGTTTTTT	CASSLGGTNTGELFF
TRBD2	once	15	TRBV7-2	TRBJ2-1	TGTGCCAGCAGCCCCGGAAGGGAGGGGTACAATGAGCAGTTCTTC	CASSPGREGYNEQFF
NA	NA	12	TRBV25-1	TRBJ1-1	TGTGCCAGCAGTGATCTTACAGCGGAAGCTTTCTTT	CASSDLTAEAFF
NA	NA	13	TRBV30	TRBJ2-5	TGTGCCTGGCTTGGGCCTGAGTTCGAGACCCAGTACTTC	CAWLGPEFETQYF
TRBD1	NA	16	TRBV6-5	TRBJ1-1	TGTGCCAGCAGTTACGCTTGGGGGACAGCAACCACTGAAGCTTTCTTT	CASSYAWGTATTEAFF